The rows below give T cell receptor beta chains drawn from one sample of a study of blood T cell repertoires in COVID-19. Produced via immunoSEQ multiplex PCR; TCRdb's table is partial and in-frame only. The sample records 260,000 or so clones, roughly 86% being singletons. The specimen was peripheral blood. These receptors came from a human donor in a cohort sampled during active COVID-19. CDR3s include the opening cysteine and the closing phenylalanine or tryptophan. Fields, in order: J gene, clone size, V gene, D gene, CDR3 protein, CDR3 DNA. D genes are given only for firm matches. A clone size is listed for some rows: how often the clone was seen (once, few, many), or a class if it is expanded.

TRBJ1-5 - TRBV7-2 - CASSLADSTGIQPQHF TGTGCCAGCAGCTTAGCGGACAGCACTGGGATTCAGCCCCAGCATTTT
TRBJ1-2 - TRBV29-1 - CSVDPYVYGYTF TGCAGCGTTGATCCCTATGTATATGGCTACACCTTC
TRBJ2-5 - TRBV30 - CAWSNRRWETQYF TGTGCCTGGAGTAACAGGAGATGGGAGACCCAGTACTTC
TRBJ2-2 - TRBV6-2/TRBV6-3 TRBD1 CASSFRSFRDRSGNTGELFF TGTGCCAGCAGTTTCCGCTCATTCCGGGACAGGTCAGGGAACACCGGGGAGCTGTTTTTT
TRBJ2-7 - TRBV6-5 - CASSYSTVLSYEQYF TGTGCCAGCAGTTACTCGACAGTTTTATCCTACGAGCAGTACTTC
TRBJ1-3 once TRBV3-1/TRBV3-2 - CASSQVGGAIYF TGTGCCAGCAGCCAAGTCGGAGGAGCCATATATTTT
TRBJ2-2 - TRBV10-1 - CASSVGHEAGELFF TGCGCCAGCAGCGTAGGACATGAGGCCGGGGAGCTGTTTTTT
TRBJ2-6 - TRBV5-4 - CASSLGLAISIGANVLTF TGTGCCAGCAGCTTGGGATTGGCAATAAGTATTGGGGCCAACGTCCTGACTTTC
TRBJ1-2 - TRBV28 TRBD1 CASSSPRKGALFYGYTF TGTGCCAGCAGTTCCCCGAGGAAGGGGGCTTTATTCTATGGCTACACCTTC
TRBJ2-7 - TRBV5-1 TRBD1 CASSPQTGNYEQYF TGCGCCAGCAGCCCCCAGACAGGGAACTACGAGCAGTACTTC
TRBJ1-2 once TRBV28 TRBD1 CASSLFDRAVGYTF TGTGCCAGCAGTTTATTCGACAGGGCGGTAGGCTACACCTTC
TRBJ1-4 - TRBV6-1 - CASSEMWGTAGEKLFF TGTGCCAGCAGTGAAATGTGGGGGACTGCCGGTGAAAAACTGTTTTTT
TRBJ2-3 - TRBV28 - CASSFPGYLSYTQYF TGTGCCAGCAGTTTCCCGGGGTACTTATCGTATACGCAGTATTTT
TRBJ2-7 - TRBV27 - CGVRTTPYEQYF TGTGGTGTGAGGACTACCCCCTACGAGCAGTACTTC
TRBJ2-1 - TRBV6-5 TRBD2 CASSLGLAPDEQFF TGTGCCAGCAGCCTCGGACTAGCCCCGGATGAGCAGTTCTTC
TRBJ2-1 - TRBV18 - CASFSSVMYNEQFF TGTGCCAGCTTTAGTTCGGTAATGTACAATGAGCAGTTCTTC
TRBJ2-1 - TRBV10-3 TRBD2 CASGGYGTSGSNEQFF TGTGCCAGCGGGGGTTACGGGACTAGCGGGAGTAATGAGCAGTTCTTC
TRBJ2-7 - TRBV7-3 - CASSLGTSSYEQYF TGTGCCAGCAGCTTAGGGACTTCCAGCTACGAGCAGTACTTC
TRBJ2-3 - TRBV27 - CASRLTGTDTQYF TGTGCCAGCAGGCTTACAGGTACAGATACGCAGTATTTT
TRBJ2-3 - TRBV3-1/TRBV3-2 - CASSLGTGTPTDTQYF TGTGCCAGCAGCCTGGGGACCGGGACTCCCACAGATACGCAGTATTTT
TRBJ2-5 - TRBV2 TRBD2 CASSEGLAGGPGETQYF TGTGCCAGCAGTGAGGGACTAGCGGGAGGGCCAGGGGAGACCCAGTACTTC
TRBJ2-7 - TRBV5-8 TRBD2 CASSLRPSGAYEQYF TGTGCCAGCAGCTTGAGGCCTAGCGGGGCCTACGAGCAGTACTTC
TRBJ2-1 - TRBV19 TRBD1 CASSIRPTRRTGVDEQFF TGTGCCAGTAGTATCCGCCCCACTCGAAGGACAGGGGTGGATGAGCAGTTCTTC
TRBJ1-2 once TRBV7-2 - CASSVPPGNGYTF TGTGCCAGCAGCGTACCCCCAGGGAATGGCTACACCTTC
TRBJ2-7 - TRBV4-2 - CASSQAGLRGEQYF TGTGCCAGCAGCCAAGCGGGACTTCGGGGGGAGCAGTACTTC
TRBJ1-2 few TRBV25-1 - CASSEWQGRGYGYTF TGTGCCAGCAGTGAATGGCAGGGAAGAGGCTATGGCTACACCTTC
TRBJ2-7 - TRBV7-2 - CASSLVEGYEQYF TGTGCCAGCAGCTTAGTCGAGGGCTACGAGCAGTACTTC
TRBJ1-1 - TRBV5-1 - CASSLGTDTEAFF TGCGCCAGCAGCTTGGGCACGGACACTGAAGCTTTCTTT
TRBJ1-6 - TRBV12-3/TRBV12-4 - CASTRDTVSPLHF TGTGCCAGCACGAGGGACACCGTTTCACCCCTCCACTTT
TRBJ1-2 - TRBV27 - CASSARQWGIIGYTF TGTGCCAGCAGTGCCCGACAGTGGGGAATTATTGGCTACACCTTC
TRBJ2-7 - TRBV5-4 - CASSLEAGTYEQYF TGTGCCAGCAGCTTGGAGGCAGGTACCTACGAGCAGTACTTC
TRBJ1-5 - TRBV6-2/TRBV6-3 TRBD1 CASSLAFNAGTEKNQPQHF TGTGCCAGCAGTCTTGCTTTCAACGCCGGGACAGAGAAAAATCAGCCCCAGCATTTT
TRBJ2-1 few TRBV7-9 TRBD2 CASSLIASGGSEQFF TGTGCCAGCAGCTTAATCGCTAGCGGGGGGTCCGAGCAGTTCTTC
TRBJ1-5 - TRBV2 - CASSEGFARVSQPQHF TGTGCCAGCAGTGAGGGTTTCGCCAGGGTAAGTCAGCCCCAGCATTTT
TRBJ1-2 - TRBV3-1/TRBV3-2 TRBD1 CASSQVGQGVRYTF TGTGCCAGCAGCCAGGTCGGACAGGGTGTTCGCTACACCTTC
TRBJ1-4 - TRBV19 - CASLNEKLFF TGTGCCAGCTTAAATGAAAAACTGTTTTTT
TRBJ1-1 - TRBV15 TRBD1 CATSNDRDSAAFF TGTGCCACCAGCAACGACAGGGATTCCGCAGCTTTCTTT
TRBJ1-3 - TRBV2 TRBD1 CASTDRADTIYF TGTGCCAGCACCGACAGGGCCGACACCATATATTTT
TRBJ2-1 - TRBV4-3 - CASSQAVRIYNEQFF TGCGCCAGCAGCCAAGCCGTTAGAATTTACAATGAGCAGTTCTTC
TRBJ1-5 - TRBV30 TRBD1 CAWRGPGQEPQHF TGTGCCTGGAGAGGACCGGGACAGGAGCCCCAGCATTTT
TRBJ1-1 - TRBV28 TRBD1 CASSRLDRGAAFF TGTGCCAGCAGTCGGTTGGACAGGGGAGCAGCTTTCTTT
TRBJ2-1 - TRBV13 - CASSFDNEQFF TGTGCCAGCAGCTTCGACAATGAGCAGTTCTTC
TRBJ1-1 - TRBV28 TRBD1 CASSPSRGQNTEAFF TGTGCCAGCAGCCCATCTAGGGGGCAGAACACTGAAGCTTTCTTT
TRBJ1-3 - TRBV19 - CASSIIGTPGNTIYF TGTGCCAGTAGTATAATCGGGACACCCGGAAACACCATATATTTT
TRBJ2-7 - TRBV11-2 TRBD2 CASSYTTSGGSYEQYF TGTGCCAGCAGCTATACCACTAGCGGGGGCTCCTACGAGCAGTACTTC
TRBJ2-5 - TRBV28 TRBD1 CASRVTGGFETQYF TGTGCCAGCAGGGTGACAGGGGGCTTCGAGACCCAGTACTTC
TRBJ2-7 - TRBV9 TRBD2 CASSVGISGAYEQYF TGTGCCAGCAGCGTAGGTATTAGCGGGGCCTACGAGCAGTACTTC
TRBJ1-2 - TRBV19 TRBD1 CASSTEGQLAGYTF TGTGCCAGTAGTACCGAGGGACAGTTAGCTGGCTACACCTTC
TRBJ2-7 - TRBV4-3 - CASSQGVGAAYEQYF TGCGCCAGCAGCCAAGGAGTCGGAGCGGCCTACGAGCAGTACTTC
TRBJ1-2 - TRBV24-1 - CATSDGLAGYGYTF TGTGCCACCAGTGATGGCTTGGCGGGCTATGGCTACACCTTC
TRBJ2-7 few TRBV28 - CASHRGSYEQYF TGTGCCAGCCATCGGGGAAGTTACGAGCAGTACTTC
TRBJ1-2 - TRBV28 - CASSPDWGPYGYTF TGTGCCAGCAGTCCCGATTGGGGGCCCTATGGCTACACCTTC
TRBJ2-2 - TRBV10-2 - CASSEDRTGELFF TGCGCCAGCAGTGAAGACAGGACCGGGGAGCTGTTTTTT
TRBJ2-5 - TRBV2 TRBD1 CARYRRQGAETQYF TGTGCCAGATACCGTAGACAGGGAGCCGAGACCCAGTACTTC
TRBJ2-3 - TRBV12-5 - CASGLVLVDSTDTQYF TGTGCTAGTGGTTTGGTACTTGTGGACTCCACAGATACGCAGTATTTT
TRBJ1-6 - TRBV19 - CASSTQQSYNSPLHF TGTGCCAGTAGTACCCAACAAAGCTATAATTCACCCCTCCACTTT
TRBJ2-7 - TRBV15 - CATSLSGTSSYEQYF TGTGCCACCAGCCTATCCGGGACAAGCTCCTACGAGCAGTACTTC